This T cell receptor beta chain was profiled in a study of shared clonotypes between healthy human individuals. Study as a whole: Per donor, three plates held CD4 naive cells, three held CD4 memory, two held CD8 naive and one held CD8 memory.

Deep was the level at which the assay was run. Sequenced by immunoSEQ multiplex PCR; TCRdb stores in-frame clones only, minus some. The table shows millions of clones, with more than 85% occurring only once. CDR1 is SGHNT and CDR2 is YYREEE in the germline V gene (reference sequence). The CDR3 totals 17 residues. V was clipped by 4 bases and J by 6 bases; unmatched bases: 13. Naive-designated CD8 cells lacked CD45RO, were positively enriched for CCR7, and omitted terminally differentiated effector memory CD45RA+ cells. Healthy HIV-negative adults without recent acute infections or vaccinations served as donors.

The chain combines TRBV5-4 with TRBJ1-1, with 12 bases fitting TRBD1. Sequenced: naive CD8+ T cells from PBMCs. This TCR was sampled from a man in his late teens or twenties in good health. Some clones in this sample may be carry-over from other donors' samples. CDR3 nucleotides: TGTGCCAGCAGCGGATACCGGGACAGGGGGCGCGGTGCTGAAGCTTTCTTT. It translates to CASSGYRDRGRGAEAFF.